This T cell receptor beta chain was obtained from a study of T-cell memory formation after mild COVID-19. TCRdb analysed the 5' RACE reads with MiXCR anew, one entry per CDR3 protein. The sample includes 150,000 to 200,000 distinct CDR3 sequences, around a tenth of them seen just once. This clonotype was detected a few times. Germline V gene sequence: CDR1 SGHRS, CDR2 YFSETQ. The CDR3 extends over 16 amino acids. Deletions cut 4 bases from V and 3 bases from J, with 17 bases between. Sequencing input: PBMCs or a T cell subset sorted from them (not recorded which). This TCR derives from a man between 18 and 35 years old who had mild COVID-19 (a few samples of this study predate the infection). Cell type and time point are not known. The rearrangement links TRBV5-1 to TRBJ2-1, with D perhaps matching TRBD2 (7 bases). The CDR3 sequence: CASSHQGGGGYNEQFF. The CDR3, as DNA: TGCGCCAGCAGCCACCAAGGCGGGGGCGGCTACAATGAGCAGTTCTTC.